Listed here are 17 T cell receptor beta chains from one sample, sequenced in a study of shared clonotypes between healthy human individuals. Clones were read by immunoSEQ multiplex PCR, and TCRdb kept only the in-frame ones, dropping some. The sample contains 400,000 to 500,000 clones, around three quarters of which appear only once. The source material was PBMCs. The receptors here all came from a woman in her thirties or forties in good health. Some clones in this sample may be carry-over from other donors' samples.

This clone showed up just a few times. The chain carries TRBV7-3 and TRBJ1-1; D not certain. Germline V gives CDR1 SGHTA, CDR2 FQGTGA. V was pared by 5 bases and J by 0 bases, with 7 bases between. This CDR3 has 13 amino acids. The CDR3 coding sequence is TGTGCCAGCAGCACCCTCGTGAACACTGAAGCTTTCTTT. Translating it yields CASSTLVNTEAFF.

This sequence joins TRBV18 and TRBJ1-1, with a weak D call TRBD1 (6 bases). This CDR3 contains 17 residues. V dropped 3 bases and J dropped 0 bases, with 17 bases sitting between them. Germline V CDR1 and CDR2: KGHSH, LQKENI. CDR3 amino acids: CASSPFGQTRMNTEAFF. CDR3 coding DNA: TGTGCCAGCTCACCTTTCGGACAGACTAGGATGAACACTGAAGCTTTCTTT. The full variable domain, with the rest looked up from reference TRBV18 and TRBJ1-1, is NAGVMQNPRHLVRRRGQEARLRCSPMKGHSHVYWYRQLPEEGLKFMVYLQKENIIDESGMPKERFSAEFPKEGPSILRIQQVVRGDSAAYFCASSPFGQTRMNTEAFFGQGTRLTVV.

The rearrangement uses TRBV5-6 and TRBJ1-2, with 7 bases identical to TRBD1. Losses at the gene ends were 0 bases for V and 7 bases for J; bases not matched to a gene: 12. Germline assignment: CDR1 SGHDT and CDR2 YYEEEE. The CDR3 is 16 amino acids. Written as DNA, the CDR3 is TGTGCCAGCAGCTTGGCCGAGGAGGGGGCATTTTCTGGCTACACCTTC. It encodes CASSLAEEGAFSGYTF.

The genes are TRBV11-2 and TRBJ1-4, with D maybe TRBD1 (5 bases). Germline loops: CDR1 SGHAT, CDR2 FQNNGV. The CDR3 is made up of 14 amino acids. V lost 3 bases and J lost 11, with 16 bases in between. CDR3 sequence reads: CASSFLGGREKLFF. DNA of the CDR3: TGTGCCAGCAGCTTTCTGGGGGGTCGGGAGAAACTGTTTTTT.

To note about this clone: A much larger clone sits a single nucleotide away, making a read error possible. The same CDR3 arises from other DNA sequences in this sample as well. V usage is TRBV5-1 and J usage is TRBJ1-5; no reliable D call. This CDR3 is 15 amino acids long. Germline values: CDR1 SGHRS, CDR2 YFSETQ. The CDR3 reads CASSLGPLSNQPQHF. The CDR3 coding sequence is TGCGCCAGCAGCTTGGGACCGCTTAGCAATCAGCCCCAGCACTTT.

The V call is TRBV5-4, the J call TRBJ1-1; 7 nucleotides line up with TRBD1. The CDR3 sequence is 14 residues long. V lost 3 bases and J lost 6; bases outside the gene matches: 8. CDR1 and CDR2 from the germline V gene are SGHNT and YYREEE (reference sequence). Written as DNA, the CDR3 is TGTGCCAGCAGCTCTACAGGGGTAGAGTCTGAAGCTTTCTTT. As protein: CASSSTGVESEAFF.

The chain employs TRBV19 and TRBJ1-2, with a weak D call TRBD1 (6 bases). Germline V gene lookup returns CDR1 LNHDA and CDR2 SQIVND (reference sequence). Between the trimmed V and J ends, which lost 10 bases and 3 bases, there was a span of 18 bases. CDR3 length equals 14 residues. This CDR3 reads CATSRRGRDYGYTF. The DNA for the CDR3 is TGTGCCACCAGTCGCAGGGGAAGAGACTATGGCTACACCTTC.

V and J are TRBV27 and TRBJ2-7; a weak D match, TRBD1 (6 bases). The CDR3 has 13 residues. Germline lookup yields CDR1 MNHEY and CDR2 SMNVEV (reference sequence). V lost 3 bases and J 4 bases, leaving 10 bases between the germline ends. The DNA of the CDR3 is TGTGCCAGCAGTTTCGGACAGAGATACGAGCAGTACTTC. Its translation: CASSFGQRYEQYF.

The rearrangement joins TRBV15 to TRBJ2-2; 10 nucleotides match TRBD2. The CDR3 loop spans 15 amino acids. V gave up 9 bases and J gave up 3 bases; unmatched junction bases: 7. Germline V gene data show CDR1 as LNHNV and CDR2 as YYDKDF (reference sequence). This CDR3 reads CATATSGSYTGELFF. As DNA, the CDR3 is TGTGCCACGGCGACTAGCGGGTCGTACACCGGGGAGCTGTTTTTT.

The chain carries TRBV7-2 and TRBJ1-5; D possibly corresponds to TRBD1 (6 bases). This CDR3 is 15 amino acids long. Trimming removed 1 base at V and 3 bases at J, with 10 bases between. Germline loops: CDR1 SGHTA, CDR2 FQGNSA. The CDR3 loop reads CASSLVGTPNQPQHF. Written as DNA, the CDR3 is TGTGCCAGCAGCTTAGTCGGGACACCCAATCAGCCCCAGCATTTT.

The gene calls are TRBV7-6 and TRBJ2-1, with 9 nucleotides matching TRBD2. From germline, CDR1 is SGHVS and CDR2 FNYEAQ. The CDR3 covers 15 residues. J was trimmed by 5 bases and V by 5 bases; bases with no gene match: 7. CDR3 loop: CASSASGRRDNEQFF. For the CDR3, the DNA is TGTGCCAGCAGCGCCAGCGGGAGGAGGGACAATGAGCAGTTCTTC.

V and J are TRBV5-1 and TRBJ2-1; D is possibly TRBD2 (6 bases). Germline-derived CDR1 and CDR2 are SGHRS and YFSETQ. This CDR3 is built from 15 residues. The V gene lost 2 bases and the J gene lost 4 bases, with 13 bases spanning the gap. CDR3 residues: CASSFREVVYNEQFF. DNA for the CDR3: TGCGCCAGCAGCTTTAGGGAGGTAGTTTACAATGAGCAGTTCTTC.

The DNA for the CDR3 is TGTGCCACTTCGCGGGGGAACTCCCATGAGCAGTTCTTC. It specifies CATSRGNSHEQFF. The chain recombines TRBV14 with TRBJ2-1; 7 positions match TRBD2. This CDR3 comprises 13 residues. Germline trimming cut 10 bases from V and 8 bases from J; bases unmatched to any gene: 11. Germline CDR1 SGHDN, CDR2 FVKESK.

The chain uses TRBV19 and TRBJ2-2; the match to TRBD2 covers 13 bases. Unmatched junction bases numbered 6, after V lost 1 base and J lost 4 bases. Germline loops: CDR1 LNHDA, CDR2 SQIVND (reference sequence). This CDR3 contains 18 residues. The DNA for the CDR3 is TGTGCCAGTAGTATAGGTGGAGGACTAGCGGGAGTCACCGGGGAGCTGTTTTTT. This translates into CASSIGGGLAGVTGELFF.

This chain uses TRBV18 with TRBJ2-7, with D perhaps being TRBD1 or TRBD2 (6 bases each). The germline CDR1 and CDR2 sequences are KGHSH and LQKENI. Trimming left V 0 bases short and J 2 bases short, with 20 bases between. The CDR3 sequence is 18 residues long. The CDR3: CASSPPYGRGSGAYEQYF. The CDR3 region has the DNA TGTGCCAGCTCACCACCGTATGGTAGGGGGTCGGGGGCCTACGAGCAGTACTTC. Using reference TRBV18 and TRBJ2-7 for the parts outside the CDR3, the full variable domain is NAGVMQNPRHLVRRRGQEARLRCSPMKGHSHVYWYRQLPEEGLKFMVYLQKENIIDESGMPKERFSAEFPKEGPSILRIQQVVRGDSAAYFCASSPPYGRGSGAYEQYFGPGTRLTVT.

V usage is TRBV5-4 and J usage is TRBJ2-7; possibly TRBD1 for D (6 bases). Germline-derived CDR1 and CDR2 are SGHNT and YYREEE (reference sequence). V was shortened by 5 bases and J by 3 bases, with 12 bases between the two germline ends. There are 13 residues in the CDR3. The DNA for the CDR3 is TGTGCCAGCAGTCGGGACACCAACTACGAGCAGTACTTC. Translation: CASSRDTNYEQYF.

The rearrangement joins TRBV7-2 to TRBJ1-1; 8 bases agree with TRBD1. V gave up 5 bases and J gave up 5 bases; unmatched junction bases: 4. This CDR3 is 13 amino acids long. Germline values: CDR1 SGHTA, CDR2 FQGNSA. The CDR3 here is CASSSRQGTEAFF. The CDR3 DNA follows: TGTGCCAGCAGCAGCCGACAGGGGACTGAAGCTTTCTTT.